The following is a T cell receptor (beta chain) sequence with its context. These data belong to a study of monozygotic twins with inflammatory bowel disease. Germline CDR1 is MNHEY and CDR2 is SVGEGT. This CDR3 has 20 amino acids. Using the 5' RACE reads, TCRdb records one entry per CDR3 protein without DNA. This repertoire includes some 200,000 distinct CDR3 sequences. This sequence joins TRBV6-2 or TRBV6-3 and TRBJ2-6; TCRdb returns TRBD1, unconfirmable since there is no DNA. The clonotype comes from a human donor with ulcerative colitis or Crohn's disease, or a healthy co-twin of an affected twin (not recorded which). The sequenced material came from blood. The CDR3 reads CASSYLRIGTAFSGANVLTF.